A selection of T cell receptor beta chains follows, all from one sample in a study of blood T cells in healthy people across ages. TCRdb itself ran the 5' RACE reads through MiXCR, one entry per CDR3 protein. The table has 540,000 or so distinct CDR3 sequences, 24% seen once. The sample also formed part of further work on T cells of mothers and their children.

Sample: blood. The origin of the receptors is a boy aged 5 to 17 in good health. Both conserved end residues are part of each CDR3. Fields, in order: D gene, V gene, CDR3 protein. A D gene is named only where the DNA matches it firmly.

TRBD1 TRBV9 CASSVVQGATGELFF
TRBD1 TRBV11-2 CASSPTTGPSGEQYF
NA TRBV5-6 CASSFYSEETQYF
TRBD1 TRBV14 CASSPGTGLTDTQYF
NA TRBV27 CASGRGTDYEQYF
NA TRBV20-1 CSARVTGSYGYTF
NA TRBV7-8 CASSLRDRDEKLFF
TRBD1 TRBV6-1 CASSPRTGKTTTYEQYF
NA TRBV6-5 CASKGPSIGSGELFF
NA TRBV11-1 CASSQRGEGANVLTF
TRBD1 TRBV20-1 CRPQGQGADEQYF
TRBD2 TRBV20-1 CSASSAGGPSSGLDEQYF
NA TRBV19 CASSPDEGRTGELFF
NA TRBV7-3 CASSTTGGSSYNEQFF
TRBD1 TRBV28 CASSLGDRSGTEAFF
NA TRBV4-3 CASSQEPGVNYGYTF
NA TRBV6-5 CASSSASGWNTGELFF
TRBD1 TRBV7-2 CASSLDGTGAKNIQYF
TRBD2 TRBV29-1 CSVGTSGRGADTQYF
NA TRBV12-3/TRBV12-4 CASSLYVSGYTGELFF
NA TRBV2 CASSGGGRPFF
NA TRBV4-3 CASSQDGGGNYGYTF
TRBD2 TRBV7-2 CASRPPIRRGYNEQFF
NA TRBV5-6 CASSLVSANTQYF
NA TRBV6-1 CASIITGISYEQYF
NA TRBV7-8 CVSSLRSVQDYEQYF